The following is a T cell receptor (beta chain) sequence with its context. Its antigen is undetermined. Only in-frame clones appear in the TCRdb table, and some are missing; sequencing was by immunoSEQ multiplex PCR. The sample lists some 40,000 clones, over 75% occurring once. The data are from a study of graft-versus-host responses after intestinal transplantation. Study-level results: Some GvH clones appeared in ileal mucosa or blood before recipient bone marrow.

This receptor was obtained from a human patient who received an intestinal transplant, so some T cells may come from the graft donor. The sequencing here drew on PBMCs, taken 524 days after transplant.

The CDR3 DNA reads as TGTGCCAGTAGTGTCCAGGAGAATCAGCCCCAGCATTTT. It specifies CASSVQENQPQHF. The rearrangement links TRBV19 to TRBJ1-5; D gene uncertain. The CDR3 spans 13 residues. V shed 5 bases and J shed 4 bases, with 9 bases lying between them. CDR1 LNHDA and CDR2 SQIVND come from the germline V gene (reference sequence).